Listed here is a single T cell receptor (beta chain). The CDR3 loop spans 13 amino acids. TCRdb's table, derived via immunoSEQ multiplex PCR, lists solely in-frame clones and lacks some. The repertoire holds some 660,000 clones, with approximately 87% as singletons. The data belong to a study of shared T cell receptors in the human thymus. Another study also made use of these data, one on human thymus T cells. That report notes: It was from resections taken during corrective heart surgery that the thymus tissue came. There were highly overlapping thymic repertoires among unrelated individuals, as related research reported.

The rearrangement uses TRBV1 and TRBJ2-1; TRBD2 is the table's D call, not checked against the DNA. TRBV1 is designated a pseudogene. Sequencing was carried out using thymocytes. This receptor was obtained from a boy under two years old with a congenital heart defect. In DNA form, the CDR3 reads TGCACCAGCAGCCAAGATAGCGGCAATGAGCAGTTCTTC. Its translation is CTSSQDSGNEQFF.